Listed below are T cell receptor beta chains from one sample, sequenced in a study of cytotoxic CD8 clonotypes in ibrutinib-treated CLL. Produced via immunoSEQ multiplex PCR; TCRdb's table is partial and in-frame only. The sample consists of about 30,000 clones, 62% of them appearing once. This specimen was PBMCs, taken before ibrutinib treatment. The receptors come from a human donor with chronic lymphocytic leukemia. Both conserved end residues are part of each CDR3. The order of the fields is V gene, CDR3 protein.

V gene: TRBV6-4; CDR3 protein: CASSDSVAGDEQFF
V gene: TRBV27; CDR3 protein: CASRLTGEHEQYF
V gene: TRBV15; CDR3 protein: CATSSADRGREKLFF
V gene: TRBV28; CDR3 protein: CASLQVGNTIYF
V gene: TRBV19; CDR3 protein: CASSIGGGGNQPQHF
V gene: TRBV27; CDR3 protein: CASSLDRRNTEAFF
V gene: TRBV5-1; CDR3 protein: CASSPTSGVSYEQYF
V gene: TRBV27; CDR3 protein: CASSSLAGEPHTQYF
V gene: TRBV7-8; CDR3 protein: CASSLVAPSGRLNTEAFF
V gene: TRBV2; CDR3 protein: CASSDGEGQPQHF
V gene: TRBV6-5; CDR3 protein: CASRDPGTGLYEQYF
V gene: TRBV6-6; CDR3 protein: CATGDPAGAPGDGYTF
V gene: TRBV30; CDR3 protein: CAWSVLAGWGEQYF